This entry lists 5 T cell receptor beta chains sequenced from one sample in a study of blood T cell repertoires in COVID-19. Measured with immunoSEQ multiplex PCR; TCRdb has only the in-frame clones, and not every one. The sample lists roughly 250,000 clones, roughly nine tenths occurring once. Sequencing used PBMCs or T cells enriched from blood (not recorded which). The receptors were sampled from a human donor in a cohort exposed to, infected with or recovered from COVID-19 (not recorded which). The donor label of this sample is uncertain.

V is TRBV6-2 or TRBV6-3 and J is TRBJ1-5, with 7 positions matching TRBD1. In germline, CDR1 is MNHEY, CDR2 SVGEGT. The CDR3 runs 15 residues. The J segment lost 3 bases and the V segment lost 5 bases, leaving 7 bases of the junction unmatched. CDR3 protein: CASSLGQAFNQPQHF. CDR3 nucleotide sequence: TGTGCCAGCAGTCTTGGACAGGCTTTCAATCAGCCCCAGCATTTT.

The chain couples TRBV19 to TRBJ2-7; 8 bases fit TRBD2. Germline V CDR1 and CDR2: LNHDA, SQIVND (reference sequence). V shed 11 bases, J shed 7 bases, and the junction held 13 bases outside the gene matches. The CDR3 is made up of 13 amino acids. The CDR3 sequence: CAVDGARGGEQYF. Written as DNA, the CDR3 is TGTGCCGTGGACGGGGCACGGGGGGGGGAGCAGTACTTC.

V usage is TRBV9 and J usage is TRBJ1-1, with 12 bases aligning to TRBD1. Germline V CDR1 and CDR2: SGDLS, YYNGEE. The CDR3 length is 16 residues. V lost 4 bases and J lost 4; bases outside the gene matches: 8. CDR3 protein: CASSPPGQGAGTEAFF. As DNA, the CDR3 is TGTGCCAGCAGCCCTCCGGGACAGGGGGCGGGCACTGAAGCTTTCTTT.

The V gene is TRBV6-5, the J gene TRBJ2-1; D possibly corresponds to TRBD1 (6 bases). Germline CDR1 MNHEY, CDR2 SVGAGI. The CDR3 consists of 13 residues. Between the trimmed V and J ends, which lost 7 bases and 6 bases, there was a span of 13 bases. The CDR3 is CASKGLGANEQFF. Written as DNA, the CDR3 is TGTGCCAGCAAGGGTTTGGGGGCCAATGAGCAGTTCTTC.

The genes are TRBV30 and TRBJ1-4; D gene uncertain. Germline values: CDR1 GTSNPN, CDR2 SVGIG (reference sequence). The CDR3 covers 15 residues. The V end lost 7 bases, the J end lost 0 bases, and 15 bases lay between the germline ends. The CDR3 reads CASDGDGATNEKLFF. The CDR3 DNA reads TGTGCCTCGGATGGAGACGGGGCAACTAATGAAAAACTGTTTTTT. Together with reference TRBV30 and TRBJ1-4, the CDR3 gives the full variable domain: SQTIHQWPATLVQPVGSPLSLECTVEGTSNPNLYWYRQAAGRGLQLLFYSVGIGQISSEVPQNLSASRPQDRQFILSSKKLLLSDSGFYLCASDGDGATNEKLFFGSGTQLSVL.